This T cell receptor (beta chain) derives from a study of shared clonotypes between healthy human individuals. Per germline, CDR1 MNHEY and CDR2 SVGAGI. Trimming removed 0 bases from V and 6 bases from J, with 14 bases in between. CDR3 length: 16 residues. Worth noting for this clone: Its cognate antigen is unknown.

Deep-level settings were used for running the assay. The repertoire was sequenced with immunoSEQ multiplex PCR; TCRdb's copy has only in-frame clones and lacks some. The table records approximately 500,000 clones, more than 65% of them present only once. General study findings and limits: Among donors, sharing of clonotypes was expected to be affected by sequencing depth.

This chain joins TRBV6-5 and TRBJ2-2; possibly TRBD2 for D (6 bases). The TCR sequence derives from a middle-aged woman in good health. Some clones in this sample may be carry-over from other donors' samples. Sequencing was done on a sample of PBMCs. CDR3 protein: CASSYSLPSVAGELFF. CDR3 coding DNA: TGTGCCAGCAGTTACTCCCTTCCTAGCGTCGCCGGGGAGCTGTTTTTT.